Presented here are 6 T cell receptor beta chains from one specimen sequenced in a study of T cells expressing NK-cell markers. TCRdb re-called the 5' RACE reads and catalogs CDR3 proteins one per entry, DNA excluded. There are about 410,000 distinct CDR3 sequences in the sample, with roughly 10% held by the top ten. Input material: blood T cells: a sorted CD56 or NKG2C T cell subset, CD4+ or CD8+ T cells, or bulk PBMC T cells (not recorded which). The receptors derive from a woman between 50 and 59 years old in good health.

The rearrangement joins TRBV9 to TRBJ2-3; TCRdb designates TRBD2, a call that cannot be tested without DNA. Germline V CDR1 and CDR2: SGDLS, YYNGEE. The CDR3 has 13 amino acids. CDR3: CASSVGETSGQYF.

The J gene is TRBJ2-1, the V gene TRBV15; TCRdb gives TRBD2 as the D gene, but with no DNA this cannot be confirmed. Germline V gene lookup returns CDR1 LNHNV and CDR2 YYDKDF (reference sequence). This CDR3 has 16 residues. The CDR3 reads CATSGTGTSGSYEQFF.

The V and J genes are TRBV4-1 and TRBJ1-2; TCRdb names TRBD1, which stays unverified in the absence of DNA. Germline V lookup: CDR1 MGHRA, CDR2 YSYEKL. The CDR3 runs 15 residues. CDR3: CASSHPGQNFYGYTF.

This chain joins TRBV11-2 and TRBJ2-5; the D call from TCRdb, TRBD1, cannot be confirmed without DNA. Looked up from germline, CDR1 is SGHAT and CDR2 is FQNNGV. The CDR3 length is 13 residues. CDR3 sequence reads: CASSLEGGVGQYF.

The chain recombines TRBV12-3 or TRBV12-4 with TRBJ2-1; TCRdb's D call, TRBD1, is unchecked because there is no DNA. This CDR3 spans 14 amino acids. CDR3 loop: CASSRGGVLDEQFF.

The gene calls are TRBV3-1 and TRBJ1-1. This CDR3 spans 15 amino acids. The germline CDR1 and CDR2 sequences are LGHDT and YNNKEL (reference sequence). The CDR3 sequence is CASSQVLRSDTEAFF.